The 6 T cell receptor beta chains listed next were all sequenced from one sample in a study of T cells in narcolepsy. Here immunoSEQ multiplex PCR was the method, and the copy in TCRdb shows in-frame clones only, minus some. The sample lists around 35,000 clones, 82% occurring once. The sequenced sample was CD45RA- memory CD4+ T cells from PBMCs. These receptors came from a human donor with narcolepsy.

This chain uses TRBV7-2 with TRBJ1-2; D unresolved. Trimming took off 1 base at V and 8 bases at J, with 14 bases between the two ends. CDR1 and CDR2 (germline): SGHTA, FQGNSA. The CDR3 contains 14 residues. The CDR3: CASSLGERVRGYTF. The DNA of the CDR3 is TGTGCCAGCAGCTTAGGGGAACGGGTCCGAGGCTACACCTTC.

This chain links TRBV6-4 with TRBJ2-5, with D perhaps matching TRBD2 (7 bases). Trimming pared 4 bases from V and 3 bases from J, leaving 18 bases between. The CDR3 runs to 16 residues. From germline, CDR1 is MRHNA and CDR2 SNTAGT. In nucleotides, the CDR3 is TGTGCCAGCAGTGGCCCTTGGGGGGGGGCAGAAGAGACCCAGTACTTC. This gives the protein CASSGPWGGAEETQYF.

The rearrangement uses TRBV6-5 and TRBJ1-3; D ambiguous. This CDR3 contains 15 residues. Germline assignment: CDR1 MNHEY and CDR2 SVGAGI. V was trimmed by 6 bases and J by 1 base, leaving 13 bases between them. The CDR3 DNA reads as TGTGCCAGCAGCGAGATGCCTAGGTCTGGAAACACCATATATTTT. Protein sequence: CASSEMPRSGNTIYF.

J is TRBJ1-2 and V is TRBV29-1; no definite D call. This CDR3 spans 11 amino acids. The ends were cut back, 3 bases at V and 6 bases at J, with 8 bases in the middle. Germline values: CDR1 SQVTM, CDR2 ANQGSEA. The DNA of the CDR3 is TGCAGCGTTGATCAAGGTGATGGCTACACCTTC. Translation gives CSVDQGDGYTF. The full variable domain, its missing parts supplied by reference TRBV29-1 and TRBJ1-2, is SAVISQKPSRDICQRGTSLTIQCQVDSQVTMMFWYRQQPGQSLTLIATANQGSEATYESGFVIDKFPISRPNLTFSTLTVSNMSPEDSSIYLCSVDQGDGYTFGSGTRLTVV.

This chain uses TRBV18 with TRBJ2-7, with a tentative D call TRBD1 (6 bases). Germline assignment: CDR1 KGHSH and CDR2 LQKENI. V lost 3 bases and J lost 3, with 15 bases in between. CDR3 length: 15 amino acids. The CDR3 loop reads CASSPGRGVDYEQYF. The CDR3 DNA reads as TGTGCCAGCTCACCTGGCAGGGGCGTCGACTACGAGCAGTACTTC.

V is TRBV28 and J is TRBJ1-5; the D gene is possibly TRBD1 (5 bases). This CDR3 comprises 16 residues. Germline CDR1 and CDR2: MDHEN and SYDVKM. The V and J ends lost 8 bases and 3 bases respectively, with 20 bases between them. Here the CDR3 reads CASGTLGVGHNQPQHF. The CDR3 bases are TGTGCCAGCGGAACTCTAGGGGTCGGGCACAATCAGCCCCAGCATTTT.